The 28 T cell receptor beta chains presented below share a single source sample, sequenced in a study of cytomegalovirus exposure and HLA in healthy donors. PCR primers comprised 60 Vbeta and 13 Jbeta primers. TCRdb's copy holds only in-frame clones and misses some; the assay was immunoSEQ multiplex PCR. The sample lists about 95,000 clones, 75% to 85% occurring once. Source material: PBMCs. Receptors were obtained from a man in his thirties or forties in good health and CMV-seropositive.

This sequence joins TRBV18 and TRBJ1-1, with 7 bases aligning to TRBD1. Looked up from germline, CDR1 is KGHSH and CDR2 is LQKENI. Losses at the gene ends were 3 bases for V and 5 bases for J; bases not matched to a gene: 6. This CDR3 has 14 residues. CDR3 in DNA: TGTGCCAGCTCACCGGGACAGCTACGGACTGAAGCTTTCTTT. The encoded protein is CASSPGQLRTEAFF. The complete variable domain, with remaining parts taken from reference TRBV18 and TRBJ1-1, reads NAGVMQNPRHLVRRRGQEARLRCSPMKGHSHVYWYRQLPEEGLKFMVYLQKENIIDESGMPKERFSAEFPKEGPSILRIQQVVRGDSAAYFCASSPGQLRTEAFFGQGTRLTVV.

This rearrangement joins TRBV5-5 to TRBJ2-7; 8 nucleotides align to TRBD2. CDR3 size: 15 residues. The germline CDR1 and CDR2 sequences are SGHKS and YYEKEE (reference sequence). Trimming took 1 base from V and 5 from J; bases not matched to a gene: 8. CDR3 nucleotides: TGTGCCAGCAGCTTGAAAAGCGGGAGAGGGGACGAGCAGTACTTC. Translation gives CASSLKSGRGDEQYF.

The gene calls are TRBV27 and TRBJ2-1; 13 bases line up with TRBD2. The germline V gene encodes CDR1 MNHEY and CDR2 SMNVEV (reference sequence). The CDR3 is 18 residues long. The V and J ends lost 9 bases and 9 bases, in that order; junction bases with no gene match: 20. This CDR3 reads CASHTGTSGTNALVEQFF. The CDR3 nucleotides read TGTGCCAGTCATACCGGGACTAGCGGGACCAATGCTCTGGTTGAGCAGTTCTTC.

This clone has a single count. The genes are TRBV10-3 and TRBJ2-3; 7 nucleotides align to TRBD1. Germline V CDR1 and CDR2: ENHRY, SYGVKD. There are 14 residues in the CDR3. Trimming took 2 bases from V and 1 from J; bases not matched to a gene: 0. The CDR3 coding sequence is TGTGCCATCAGTGAGGGACAGGGCACAGATACGCAGTATTTT. Its translation: CAISEGQGTDTQYF.

This chain connects TRBV28 to TRBJ1-5, with 9 bases identical to TRBD1. CDR1 is MDHEN, CDR2 SYDVKM, per germline. Germline trimming cut 2 bases from V and 4 bases from J; bases unmatched to any gene: 3. The CDR3 has 15 residues. The CDR3 spells CASSLIQGANQPQHF. CDR3 DNA sequence: TGTGCCAGCAGTTTAATACAGGGGGCGAATCAGCCCCAGCATTTT. Full variable domain (remainder filled in from reference TRBV28 and TRBJ1-5): DVKVTQSSRYLVKRTGEKVFLECVQDMDHENMFWYRQDPGLGLRLIYFSYDVKMKEKGDIPEGYSVSREKKERFSLILESASTNQTSMYLCASSLIQGANQPQHFGDGTRLSIL.

CDR3 sequence reads: CSVEPDRGKEETQYF. CDR3 nucleotide sequence: TGCAGCGTTGAACCAGACAGGGGGAAGGAAGAGACCCAGTACTTC. The chain joins TRBV29-1 to TRBJ2-5, with 9 nucleotides matching TRBD1. Trimming cost V 2 bases and J 3 bases; bases outside gene matches: 7. Germline V CDR1 and CDR2: SQVTM, ANQGSEA. This CDR3 has 15 amino acids.

The rearrangement joins TRBV7-9 to TRBJ2-7, with TRBD2 matching 10 bases. In germline, CDR1 is SEHNR, CDR2 FQNEAQ (reference sequence). V was clipped by 7 bases and J by 4 bases; unmatched bases: 7. The CDR3 runs 14 residues. The DNA of the CDR3 is TGTGCCAGCACCTGGGCTAGCGGGGGTTACGAGCAGTACTTC. The encoded protein is CASTWASGGYEQYF. Full variable domain (rest looked up from reference TRBV7-9 and TRBJ2-7): DTGVSQNPRHKITKRGQNVTFRCDPISEHNRLYWYRQTLGQGPEFLTYFQNEAQLEKSRLLSDRFSAERPKGSFSTLEIQRTEQGDSAMYLCASTWASGGYEQYFGPGTRLTVT.

This sequence joins TRBV5-6 and TRBJ1-2; the match to TRBD1 covers 10 bases. The CDR3 is made up of 16 amino acids. CDR1 is SGHDT, CDR2 YYEEEE, per germline. Trimming took 2 bases from V and 7 from J; bases not matched to a gene: 11. CDR3 DNA sequence: TGTGCCAGCAGCTTTCGCTCCGGGACAGGGGCAGGTGGCTACACCTTC. This sequence encodes CASSFRSGTGAGGYTF.

The rearrangement links TRBV6-5 to TRBJ2-7; 9 bases map to TRBD1. Unmatched junction bases numbered 5, after V lost 6 bases and J lost 5 bases. Per the germline V gene, CDR1 is MNHEY and CDR2 is SVGAGI. The CDR3 is made up of 13 amino acids. The CDR3 here is CASRGQGFNEQYF. Written as DNA, the CDR3 is TGTGCCAGCAGGGGACAGGGTTTCAACGAGCAGTACTTC.

The chain joins TRBV27 to TRBJ1-5; a possible D gene is TRBD1 (6 bases). Germline assignment: CDR1 MNHEY and CDR2 SMNVEV (reference sequence). This CDR3 contains 13 residues. Trimming stripped 6 bases from V and 4 bases from J, with 10 bases between. The CDR3: CASSQGGNQPQHF. CDR3 nucleotide sequence: TGTGCCAGCAGCCAAGGGGGAAATCAGCCCCAGCATTTT.

The chain combines TRBV5-1 with TRBJ2-7, with 7 bases identical to TRBD1. The CDR3 spans 16 residues. Trimming at V came to 0 bases and at J to 2 bases, leaving 8 bases not matched to a gene. CDR1 and CDR2 from the germline V gene are SGHRS and YFSETQ. For the CDR3, the DNA is TGCGCCAGCAGCTTGGGAGGGACAGCTGATACCTACGAGCAGTACTTC. As protein: CASSLGGTADTYEQYF.

The chain combines TRBV29-1 with TRBJ1-3; maybe TRBD1 (6 bases). V was trimmed by 5 bases and J by 0 bases, leaving 8 bases between them. The germline CDR1 and CDR2 sequences are SQVTM and ANQGSEA. This CDR3 comprises 13 residues. CDR3 amino acids: CSVQQGSGNTIYF. CDR3 nucleotide sequence: TGCAGCGTTCAACAGGGCTCTGGAAACACCATATATTTT.

This clone occurred a few times. V is TRBV5-8 and J is TRBJ1-1; no reliable D call. CDR1 and CDR2 (germline): SGHTS, YDEGEE. This CDR3 is built from 14 residues. V dropped 5 bases and J dropped 0 bases, with 11 bases sitting between them. CDR3 sequence (DNA): TGTGCCAGCAGTTTTTCGGGAGTGAACACTGAAGCTTTCTTT. Its protein product is CASSFSGVNTEAFF.

The CDR3 sequence is CSASTSVAQYF. DNA of the CDR3: TGCAGTGCTAGTACTAGCGTTGCGCAGTATTTT. This chain links TRBV20-1 with TRBJ2-3; 7 nucleotides align to TRBD2. With V trimmed by 3 bases and J by 10 bases, 4 bases remained unmatched. Germline CDR1 reads DFQATT; CDR2 reads SNEGSKA (reference sequence). CDR3 length: 11 residues.

The CDR3, as DNA: TGTGCCAGCAGTTTCGAGACTCTAGCGGGAGGGCCGAGAGAGCAGTACTTC. As protein: CASSFETLAGGPREQYF. V and J are TRBV27 and TRBJ2-7; TRBD2 matches at 12 bases. J gave up 7 bases and V 3 bases, and 13 bases lay outside the gene matches. This CDR3 has 17 amino acids. The V gene's germline CDR1 is MNHEY and CDR2 SMNVEV (reference sequence).

This sequence joins TRBV5-6 and TRBJ2-5, with 7 nucleotides matching TRBD2. V was pared by 3 bases and J by 2 bases, with 10 bases of the junction left unmatched. Per germline, CDR1 SGHDT and CDR2 YYEEEE. The CDR3 is 16 residues long. CDR3 protein: CASSSRSGTSQETQYF. The DNA of the CDR3 is TGTGCCAGCAGCTCTCGGAGCGGGACTTCTCAAGAGACCCAGTACTTC.

The rearrangement joins TRBV10-3 to TRBJ2-5; 7 nucleotides line up with TRBD2. The J call may be mistaken, given a closer DNA end match to TRBJ2-7. Germline V gives CDR1 ENHRY, CDR2 SYGVKD. This CDR3 contains 12 residues. DNA of the CDR3: TGTGCCACGAGGGAGGGATCCTACGAGCAGTACTTC. It encodes CATREGSYEQYF.

V and J are TRBV28 and TRBJ2-3; D is possibly TRBD1 (7 bases). Trimming stripped 6 bases from V and 0 bases from J, with 13 bases between. CDR1 MDHEN and CDR2 SYDVKM come from the germline V gene. The CDR3 spans 15 residues. This chain's CDR3 is CASRQAGGSTDTQYF. The CDR3 DNA reads as TGTGCCAGCAGGCAAGCAGGGGGGAGCACAGATACGCAGTATTTT.

This chain links TRBV11-2 with TRBJ2-2, with TRBD2 as a possible D gene (5 bases). V dropped 5 bases and J dropped 2 bases, with 12 bases sitting between them. Germline CDR1 SGHAT, CDR2 FQNNGV. The CDR3 spans 15 residues. CDR3 loop: CASSVPGRNTGELFF. The CDR3 coding sequence is TGTGCCAGCAGCGTTCCGGGGAGAAACACCGGGGAGCTGTTTTTT.

This clone was detected once. J is TRBJ1-5 and V is TRBV5-1; tentative D call: TRBD1 (6 bases). The CDR3 has 14 amino acids. CDR1 and CDR2 (germline): SGHRS, YFSETQ. Trimming took off 5 bases at V and 2 bases at J, with 11 bases between the two ends. CDR3 loop: CASRAAGGNQPQHF. The CDR3 DNA follows: TGCGCCAGCAGGGCTGCAGGGGGCAATCAGCCCCAGCATTTT. The whole variable domain, remainder taken from reference TRBV5-1 and TRBJ1-5, is KAGVTQTPRYLIKTRGQQVTLSCSPISGHRSVSWYQQTPGQGLQFLFEYFSETQRNKGNFPGRFSGRQFSNSRSEMNVSTLELGDSALYLCASRAAGGNQPQHFGDGTRLSIL.

The chain joins TRBV6-5 to TRBJ1-1; a weak D match, TRBD1 (5 bases). CDR3 size: 14 residues. Germline CDR1 and CDR2: MNHEY and SVGAGI. V lost 4 bases and J 0 bases, leaving 9 bases between the germline ends. The CDR3 reads CASSSSRVNTEAFF. The CDR3 coding sequence is TGTGCCAGCAGTTCGAGCAGGGTGAACACTGAAGCTTTCTTT.

This clone has more than one count but fewer than ten. This chain joins TRBV10-3 and TRBJ1-1; D ambiguous. Germline values: CDR1 ENHRY, CDR2 SYGVKD. With 2 bases removed from V and 2 bases from J, the gap between germline ends came to 9 bases. This CDR3 spans 14 amino acids. The CDR3 is CAISENFENTEAFF. In nucleotides, the CDR3 is TGTGCCATCAGTGAGAACTTCGAAAACACTGAAGCTTTCTTT.

J is TRBJ2-7 and V is TRBV2; D unresolved. V dropped 4 bases and J dropped 6 bases, with 13 bases sitting between them. The germline gives CDR1 SNHLY, CDR2 FYNNEI. This CDR3 spans 13 amino acids. CDR3 sequence (DNA): TGTGCCAGCAGTGTCGAGAGTTATTCCGAGCAGTACTTC. Amino acids: CASSVESYSEQYF.

The chain carries TRBV14 and TRBJ2-5; 11 positions match TRBD2. This CDR3 contains 17 residues. Per germline, CDR1 SGHDN and CDR2 FVKESK. V gave up 0 bases and J gave up 1 base; unmatched junction bases: 4. CDR3 DNA sequence: TGTGCCAGCAGCCAAGAGACTAGCGGGGCCATCCAAGAGACCCAGTACTTC. Protein sequence: CASSQETSGAIQETQYF.

This sequence joins TRBV18 and TRBJ2-2, with TRBD1 matching over 7 bases. The CDR3 has 15 residues. Per germline, CDR1 KGHSH and CDR2 LQKENI. The trim removed 2 bases at V and 6 bases at J, leaving 6 bases unmatched. CDR3 sequence: CASSPGQGVAGELFF. DNA of the CDR3: TGTGCCAGCTCACCAGGGCAGGGGGTCGCCGGGGAGCTGTTTTTT. The full variable domain, its missing parts supplied by reference TRBV18 and TRBJ2-2, is NAGVMQNPRHLVRRRGQEARLRCSPMKGHSHVYWYRQLPEEGLKFMVYLQKENIIDESGMPKERFSAEFPKEGPSILRIQQVVRGDSAAYFCASSPGQGVAGELFFGEGSRLTVL.

This clone has only a few counts. V usage is TRBV4-1 and J usage is TRBJ1-4, with D possibly TRBD1 on 5 matching bases. V was clipped by 4 bases and J by 5 bases, with 14 bases between them. This CDR3 is built from 15 residues. CDR1 and CDR2 (germline): MGHRA, YSYEKL. The CDR3 sequence: CASSPSGTANEKLFF. CDR3 sequence (DNA): TGCGCCAGCAGCCCTTCAGGGACTGCGAATGAAAAACTGTTTTTT.

This clone showed up just once. This chain connects TRBV28 to TRBJ2-7; D possibly corresponds to TRBD2 (6 bases). Between the trimmed V and J ends, which lost 5 bases and 2 bases, there was a span of 25 bases. Germline V gives CDR1 MDHEN, CDR2 SYDVKM. This CDR3 region has 18 residues. In nucleotides, the CDR3 is TGTGCCAGCAGTCCCGAGGTGGGCGGGATCACCCCCGCCTACGAGCAGTACTTC. This encodes CASSPEVGGITPAYEQYF. The full variable domain, rest sourced from reference TRBV28 and TRBJ2-7, is DVKVTQSSRYLVKRTGEKVFLECVQDMDHENMFWYRQDPGLGLRLIYFSYDVKMKEKGDIPEGYSVSREKKERFSLILESASTNQTSMYLCASSPEVGGITPAYEQYFGPGTRLTVT.

The rearrangement uses TRBV11-2 and TRBJ1-1; TRBD1 is a possible D gene (6 bases). This CDR3 has 15 residues. Germline values: CDR1 SGHAT, CDR2 FQNNGV. The V end lost 8 bases, the J end lost 0 bases, and 16 bases lay between the germline ends. The CDR3 DNA reads TGTGCCAGCGAAGGGGGAACTTTAATGAACACTGAAGCTTTCTTT. Protein: CASEGGTLMNTEAFF.